The 11 T cell receptor beta chains listed next were all sequenced from one sample in a study of regulatory T cells in long-lasting Graves disease. Arm-PCR with iRepertoire HTBI primers amplified the CDR3 regions for these TCR beta libraries. TCRdb redid the calling of the multiplex PCR reads with MiXCR, one entry per CDR3 protein. Here the sample spans 700,000 or so distinct CDR3 sequences, around 30% being singletons. Time point given: persistent/refractory GD, antithyroid drugs over 5 years with positive TRAb. The authors made the TCR library using RNA they extracted from PBMCs. Source: peripheral blood mononuclear cells (PBMCs), taken when the disease was refractory, from a patient treated with antithyroid drugs. Receptors originate from a female donor with Graves disease.

This clonotype was recorded at least ten times. The genes are TRBV6-1 and TRBJ2-7; 8 bases line up with TRBD1. V trimming: 7 bases; J trimming: 3 bases; junction bases outside the gene matches: 8. The germline V gene encodes CDR1 MNHNS and CDR2 SASEGT. This CDR3 has 14 amino acids. The CDR3: CASNPQGAVYEQYF. The DNA of the CDR3 is TGTGCCAGCAACCCTCAGGGGGCGGTCTACGAGCAGTACTTC.

The rearrangement uses TRBV29-1 and TRBJ2-7, with D tentatively TRBD2 (6 bases). The CDR3 is 15 amino acids. CDR1 SQVTM and CDR2 ANQGSEA come from the germline V gene. V lost 3 bases and J 4 bases, leaving 19 bases between the germline ends. The chain's CDR3 is CSVEWRGSSPYEQYF. The CDR3 nucleotides are TGCAGCGTTGAGTGGCGGGGATCGAGTCCTTACGAGCAGTACTTC.

This clonotype was detected a few times. In DNA, the CDR3 is TGTGCCAGCAGCGGGGGGGACATCCAAGAGACCCAGTACTTC. Translated: CASSGGDIQETQYF. The chain combines TRBV9 with TRBJ2-5, with D possibly called TRBD1 or TRBD2 (6 bases each). Trimming took off 3 bases at V and 1 base at J, with 10 bases between the two ends. CDR3 length: 14 residues. The germline V gene encodes CDR1 SGDLS and CDR2 YYNGEE.

J is TRBJ1-2 and V is TRBV29-1; 7 bases are a match to TRBD1. The CDR3 runs to 14 residues. Germline values: CDR1 SQVTM, CDR2 ANQGSEA. The junction had 10 bases not matched to a gene; V was cut back by 4 bases and J by 5 bases. DNA for the CDR3: TGCAGCGTTGTTGCACAGGGGATGGGGTATGGCTACACCTTC. This encodes CSVVAQGMGYGYTF.

This clonotype was picked up a small number of times. The chain is built from TRBV20-1 and TRBJ1-2; unclear D gene. Trimming shortened V by 6 bases and J by 0 bases, and 14 bases separated the two germline ends. This CDR3 has 14 residues. Germline V gives CDR1 DFQATT, CDR2 SNEGSKA (reference sequence). This CDR3 reads CSATYGDSNYGYTF. DNA of the CDR3: TGCAGTGCCACATACGGGGATTCTAACTATGGCTACACCTTC.

The chain uses TRBV3-1 and TRBJ2-1; 9 positions match TRBD2. This CDR3 comprises 15 residues. V lost 6 bases, J lost 8 bases, and 11 bases stayed unmatched. The germline V gene encodes CDR1 LGHDT and CDR2 YNNKEL (reference sequence). The CDR3 spells CASRGPGLANHEQFF. CDR3 bases: TGTGCCAGCAGGGGGCCGGGACTAGCTAACCATGAGCAGTTCTTC.

This clonotype was counted only a few times. The chain is built from TRBV10-1 and TRBJ1-3, with D tentatively TRBD1 (5 bases). Germline CDR1 is WNHNN and CDR2 is SYGVQD (reference sequence). CDR3 length equals 16 residues. Deletions cut 6 bases from V and 0 bases from J, with 15 bases between. Here the CDR3 DNA reads TGCGCCAGCAGACCCGGGACTCCTTTCTCTGGAAACACCATATATTTT. As protein: CASRPGTPFSGNTIYF.

This clonotype turned up a few times. J is TRBJ2-2 and V is TRBV6-2 or TRBV6-3, with D unclear. CDR3 size: 11 residues. Trimming removed 6 bases from V and 8 bases from J, with 7 bases in between. Germline assignment: CDR1 MNHEY and CDR2 SVGEGT. DNA for the CDR3: TGTGCCAGCAGCGACGGGGGGGAGCTGTTTTTT. This codes for CASSDGGELFF.

This clonotype turned up a few times. The chain has TRBV28 and TRBJ1-5, with no clear D. The CDR3 loop spans 16 amino acids. Germline V lookup: CDR1 MDHEN, CDR2 SYDVKM. V gave up 6 bases and J gave up 0 bases, with 15 bases separating them. The CDR3 region is CASRSIGVYSNQPQHF. The CDR3 nucleotides are TGTGCCAGCAGATCAATCGGGGTCTATAGCAATCAGCCCCAGCATTTT.

This sequence joins TRBV27 and TRBJ2-7; tentatively, D is TRBD2 (5 bases). The CDR3 is 14 residues long. CDR1 MNHEY and CDR2 SMNVEV come from the germline V gene (reference sequence). V shed 1 base and J shed 7 bases, with 14 bases lying between them. CDR3 in DNA: TGTGCCAGCAGTTTATTCGGACTGACGGGAGAGCAGTACTTC. This translates into CASSLFGLTGEQYF.

The chain employs TRBV28 and TRBJ2-1; 11 nucleotides agree with TRBD2. V gave up 6 bases and J gave up 4 bases; unmatched junction bases: 8. The CDR3 has 16 residues. Germline assignment: CDR1 MDHEN and CDR2 SYDVKM. This CDR3 reads CASSVGGLAEYNEQFF. The CDR3 bases are TGTGCCAGCAGCGTAGGGGGACTAGCGGAGTACAATGAGCAGTTCTTC.